This entry lists 31 T cell receptor beta chains sequenced from one sample in a study of regulatory T cells in long-lasting Graves disease. Time point given: persistent/refractory GD, antithyroid drugs over 5 years with positive TRAb. The TCR library used RNA extracted from PBMCs. iRepertoire HTBI primers and Arm-PCR of CDR3 regions built TCR beta libraries. One entry per CDR3 protein, called by TCRdb with MiXCR from the multiplex PCR reads. The sample consists of 600,000 to 850,000 distinct CDR3 sequences, approximately 29% of them appearing once. The sequencing used peripheral blood mononuclear cells (PBMCs), collected when the disease was refractory, from a patient treated with antithyroid drugs. The receptors here all came from a female donor with Graves disease.

The chain recombines TRBV18 with TRBJ2-7; unclear D gene. CDR1 and CDR2 (germline): KGHSH, LQKENI. V was pared by 3 bases and J by 4 bases, with 10 bases between. The CDR3 contains 13 residues. Here the CDR3 reads CASSPADQYEQYF. CDR3 DNA sequence: TGTGCCAGCTCACCCGCAGATCAATACGAGCAGTACTTC.

This clonotype was seen only a few times. The chain employs TRBV6-1 and TRBJ2-4; possibly TRBD1 for D (5 bases). The CDR3 runs 14 residues. Trimming removed 5 bases at V and 5 bases at J, with 13 bases between. Per germline, CDR1 MNHNS and CDR2 SASEGT. This CDR3 reads CASSPPRQQNIQYF. CDR3 sequence (DNA): TGTGCCAGCAGTCCCCCCCGACAGCAAAACATTCAGTACTTC.

This clonotype was seen only a few times. This chain links TRBV28 with TRBJ1-1; D remains unclear. Trimming shortened V by 8 bases and J by 5 bases, and 15 bases separated the two germline ends. Germline CDR1 MDHEN, CDR2 SYDVKM. The CDR3 is 13 residues long. Written as DNA, the CDR3 is TGTGCCAGCTTAACACCAACGACGACTGAAGCTTTCTTT. Its translation is CASLTPTTTEAFF.

This chain connects TRBV27 to TRBJ2-7; D is perhaps TRBD2 (6 bases). Germline CDR1 is MNHEY and CDR2 is SMNVEV (reference sequence). The CDR3 extends over 14 amino acids. Trimming shortened V by 5 bases and J by 2 bases, and 13 bases separated the two germline ends. The CDR3 DNA sequence: TGTGCCAGCAGTACCGTCTCTAGCGCCTACGAGCAGTACTTC. Its protein product is CASSTVSSAYEQYF.

The chain joins TRBV20-1 to TRBJ2-7; 9 bases match TRBD2. The V and J ends lost 6 bases and 5 bases, in that order; junction bases with no gene match: 17. The germline CDR1 and CDR2 sequences are DFQATT and SNEGSKA (reference sequence). The CDR3 is made up of 16 amino acids. CDR3 loop: CSAINWLAGNDNEQYF. CDR3 in DNA: TGCAGTGCCATCAATTGGCTAGCGGGAAACGACAACGAGCAGTACTTC.

This rearrangement joins TRBV6-2 or TRBV6-3 to TRBJ2-7; no reliable D call. This CDR3 has 13 amino acids. Trimming stripped 5 bases from V and 1 base from J, with 9 bases between. Germline CDR1 is MNHEY and CDR2 is SVGEGT. CDR3 sequence: CASSGISSYEQYF. The CDR3 DNA reads TGTGCCAGCAGTGGTATTTCATCCTACGAGCAGTACTTC.

The V and J genes are TRBV2 and TRBJ2-7; no clear D. This CDR3 spans 12 amino acids. Germline assignment: CDR1 SNHLY and CDR2 FYNNEI. V was trimmed by 4 bases and J by 4 bases, leaving 8 bases between them. The CDR3 DNA sequence: TGTGCCAGCAGTGTACATTTATACGAGCAGTACTTC. It codes for CASSVHLYEQYF.

The genes are TRBV5-4 and TRBJ1-2; TRBD1 agrees at 9 bases. Germline CDR1 and CDR2: SGHNT and YYREEE (reference sequence). V was pared by 3 bases and J by 4 bases, with 7 bases of the junction left unmatched. CDR3 length: 15 amino acids. The CDR3 region has the DNA TGTGCCAGCAGCTCTGGACAGGGGTTAGTCTATGGCTACACCTTC. Residues: CASSSGQGLVYGYTF.

This chain connects TRBV19 to TRBJ1-5, with no clear D. The V gene's germline CDR1 is LNHDA and CDR2 SQIVND (reference sequence). Trimming cost V 5 bases and J 6 bases, with 14 bases left between them. This CDR3 is 14 amino acids long. The CDR3 sequence is CASSPGMRGQPQHF. DNA for the CDR3: TGTGCCAGTAGTCCCGGGATGCGGGGTCAGCCCCAGCATTTT. The variable domain in full, with the rest retrieved from reference TRBV19 and TRBJ1-5, is DGGITQSPKYLFRKEGQNVTLSCEQNLNHDAMYWYRQDPGQGLRLIYYSQIVNDFQKGDIAEGYSVSREKKESFPLTVTSAQKNPTAFYLCASSPGMRGQPQHFGDGTRLSIL.

This clonotype was observed a handful of times. The V gene is TRBV28, the J gene TRBJ2-7, with 14 nucleotides matching TRBD2. The CDR3 is 15 residues long. The junction had 9 bases not matched to a gene; V was cut back by 5 bases and J by 9 bases. Germline V gene sequence: CDR1 MDHEN, CDR2 SYDVKM. CDR3 in amino acids: CASSPPGLAGARQYF. The CDR3, as DNA: TGTGCCAGCAGTCCCCCGGGACTAGCGGGGGCGAGGCAGTACTTC.

This clonotype was picked up a small number of times. One junction end does not reproduce the germline sequence, and a read error may be involved. The chain carries TRBV12-3 or TRBV12-4 and TRBJ1-5; TRBD1 is a possible D gene (6 bases). The CDR3 is made up of 11 amino acids. The CDR3 region is CASSTSRTVIF. The CDR3 DNA follows: TGTGCCAGCAGTACGTCCCGGACAGTAATTTTT.

The rearrangement links TRBV7-3 to TRBJ1-2; maybe TRBD1 (5 bases). Germline V gives CDR1 SGHTA, CDR2 FQGTGA. Trimming shortened V by 5 bases and J by 2 bases, and 15 bases separated the two germline ends. The CDR3 has 15 amino acids. CDR3 loop: CASSLDPTVNYGYTF. CDR3 sequence (DNA): TGTGCCAGCAGCCTGGACCCGACAGTAAACTATGGCTACACCTTC.

This clonotype was seen a handful of times. The chain employs TRBV2 and TRBJ1-6; D is unclear. V shed 4 bases and J shed 4 bases, with 11 bases lying between them. Germline loops: CDR1 SNHLY, CDR2 FYNNEI. The CDR3 runs to 15 residues. The CDR3 DNA sequence: TGTGCCAGCAGTGGCCGGGTTTCATATAATTCACCCCTCCACTTT. This codes for CASSGRVSYNSPLHF.

The chain carries TRBV25-1 and TRBJ2-3, with D perhaps TRBD1 or TRBD2 (5 bases each). CDR1 is MGHDK and CDR2 is SYGVNS in the germline V gene. There are 14 residues in the CDR3. V was pared by 8 bases and J by 0 bases, with 12 bases between. In DNA, the CDR3 is TGTGCCAGCGGGGCGGGTTGGAGCACAGATACGCAGTATTTT. This translates into CASGAGWSTDTQYF.

The J gene is TRBJ1-2, the V gene TRBV7-9, with 10 bases lining up with TRBD1. This CDR3 has 15 residues. J lost 6 bases, V lost 5 bases, and 9 bases had no gene match. Germline assignment: CDR1 SEHNR and CDR2 FQNEAQ (reference sequence). CDR3 amino acids: CASSLVIGTGDGYTF. The CDR3 coding sequence is TGTGCCAGCAGCCTAGTCATCGGGACAGGGGATGGCTACACCTTC.

V and J are TRBV3-1 and TRBJ1-1; 7 nucleotides align to TRBD1. The CDR3 is 17 amino acids. From germline, CDR1 is LGHDT and CDR2 YNNKEL (reference sequence). V dropped 1 base and J dropped 3; count of bases not matched to a gene: 11. CDR3 protein: CASSQASTGVRYTEAFF. DNA of the CDR3: TGTGCCAGCAGCCAAGCATCCACAGGGGTACGGTACACTGAAGCTTTCTTT.

This chain links TRBV6-1 with TRBJ2-2, with D possibly matching TRBD1 (5 bases). CDR3 length equals 15 residues. The germline V and J ends were trimmed by 6 bases and 0 bases, with 11 bases remaining between them. CDR1 is MNHNS and CDR2 is SASEGT in the germline V gene. The CDR3 nucleotides read TGTGCCAGCAGGCAACAGGATTCGAACACCGGGGAGCTGTTTTTT. Protein product: CASRQQDSNTGELFF.

The chain links TRBV6-1 to TRBJ2-3, with 11 bases lining up with TRBD2. The CDR3 loop spans 16 amino acids. V gave up 5 bases and J gave up 4 bases; unmatched junction bases: 8. Per germline, CDR1 MNHNS and CDR2 SASEGT. The CDR3 region is CASSKGLAALADTQYF. DNA of the CDR3: TGTGCCAGCAGTAAGGGACTAGCGGCCCTCGCAGATACGCAGTATTTT.

This clonotype has just one count. This chain joins TRBV10-3 and TRBJ2-5, with D hard to call. Between the trimmed V and J ends, which lost 3 bases and 5 bases, there was a span of 7 bases. The CDR3 runs to 12 residues. The germline CDR1 and CDR2 sequences are ENHRY and SYGVKD. The CDR3 bases are TGTGCCATCAGTGAACCCCGGGAGACCCAGTACTTC. Encoded protein: CAISEPRETQYF.

The chain joins TRBV5-1 to TRBJ2-5; 10 bases match TRBD2. Germline lookup yields CDR1 SGHRS and CDR2 YFSETQ. The V segment lost 7 bases and the J segment 4 bases; nucleotides outside the gene matches: 7. The CDR3 contains 14 residues. The CDR3 reads CASGIAGGGETQYF. The CDR3 DNA reads TGCGCCAGCGGTATAGCGGGAGGCGGAGAGACCCAGTACTTC.

The rearrangement uses TRBV20-1 and TRBJ2-7; D uncertain. Between the trimmed V and J ends, which lost 4 bases and 4 bases, there was a span of 20 bases. The CDR3 has 15 amino acids. CDR1 and CDR2 (germline): DFQATT, SNEGSKA (reference sequence). The chain's CDR3 is CSAIKAKAQGYEQYF. CDR3 nucleotides: TGCAGTGCTATAAAGGCCAAGGCCCAAGGTTACGAGCAGTACTTC.

J is TRBJ1-6 and V is TRBV6-1, with D possibly matching TRBD1 (5 bases). Germline V gene data show CDR1 as MNHNS and CDR2 as SASEGT. V gave up 4 bases and J gave up 5 bases, with 15 bases separating them. This CDR3 contains 16 residues. CDR3 nucleotide sequence: TGTGCCAGCAGTGTAATTTGGGGGAAAAATAATTCACCCCTCCACTTT. Protein product: CASSVIWGKNNSPLHF.

V gene TRBV3-1 combines with J gene TRBJ2-3; possible D gene TRBD2, 6 bases. The CDR3 is 16 residues long. The ends were cut back, 0 bases at V and 5 bases at J, with 15 bases in the middle. Germline V gives CDR1 LGHDT, CDR2 YNNKEL (reference sequence). Written as DNA, the CDR3 is TGTGCCAGCAGCCAAGATCTAGCGCCCTGGGGAGATACGCAGTATTTT. It translates to CASSQDLAPWGDTQYF.

A note on this clonotype: A junction end diverges from the germline sequence, so it may reflect a read error. The chain combines TRBV6-1 with TRBJ1-4; D uncertain. Germline lookup yields CDR1 MNHNS and CDR2 SASEGT. The CDR3 length is 16 residues. The CDR3 DNA is TGTGCCATCAGTGACCGTGGGCCCCGGGCTAATAAAAAACTGTTTTTT. Residues: CAISDRGPRANKKLFF.

Remarks on this clonotype: One end of the junction varies from germline; a read error may be responsible. J is TRBJ2-7 and V is TRBV6-1; 13 bases align to TRBD2. The CDR3 extends over 16 amino acids. The germline CDR1 and CDR2 sequences are MNHNS and SASEGT. CDR3 sequence (DNA): TGTGCCAGCAGCAGGACTAGCGGGAGCGACTACTACGAGCAATACTTC. It codes for CASSRTSGSDYYEQYF.

This clonotype has a count of ten or more. The CDR3 is CASSFLAGGRDTQYF. For the CDR3, the DNA is TGTGCCAGCAGTTTCCTGGCGGGAGGTCGTGATACCCAGTACTTC. V is TRBV12-3 or TRBV12-4 and J is TRBJ2-5; the match to TRBD2 covers 8 bases. The CDR3 runs 15 residues. The junction had 11 bases not matched to a gene; V was cut back by 3 bases and J by 8 bases.

This clonotype was observed at least ten times. This chain connects TRBV6-1 to TRBJ2-7; no reliable D call. The CDR3 covers 14 residues. Trimming took 5 bases from V and 4 from J, leaving 15 bases between them. Per the germline V gene, CDR1 is MNHNS and CDR2 is SASEGT. The DNA of the CDR3 is TGTGCCAGCAGTAAAGACCTTACTAAGTACGAGCAGTACTTC. This codes for CASSKDLTKYEQYF.

This clonotype was seen a handful of times. The CDR3 sequence: CASSAGTENEQYF. CDR3 DNA sequence: TGCGCCAGCAGCGCCGGGACTGAGAACGAGCAGTACTTC. V gene TRBV5-1 combines with J gene TRBJ2-7, with D perhaps matching TRBD2 (6 bases). CDR1 is SGHRS, CDR2 YFSETQ, per germline. The CDR3 runs to 13 residues. With 4 bases removed from V and 5 bases from J, the gap between germline ends came to 13 bases.

There are a few counts of this clonotype. The chain has TRBV27 and TRBJ2-7; 7 bases are shared with TRBD1. V was clipped by 4 bases and J by 1 base; unmatched bases: 7. Looked up from germline, CDR1 is MNHEY and CDR2 is SMNVEV (reference sequence). This CDR3 contains 15 residues. Here the CDR3 DNA reads TGTGCCAGCAGTTCCAACAGGGGTTTGTCCTACGAGCAGTACTTC. It is translated as CASSSNRGLSYEQYF.

This clonotype was observed a few times. The chain links TRBV2 to TRBJ1-3; D ambiguous. Trimming shortened V by 1 base and J by 4 bases, and 8 bases separated the two germline ends. The CDR3 is 14 amino acids. Germline CDR1 and CDR2: SNHLY and FYNNEI. CDR3: CASSEGDPGNTIYF. DNA for the CDR3: TGTGCCAGCAGTGAAGGCGACCCCGGAAACACCATATATTTT.

This clonotype has just a few counts. The rearrangement joins TRBV28 to TRBJ2-2; no clear D gene. CDR3 length: 13 residues. Trimming removed 7 bases from V and 5 bases from J, with 11 bases in between. The germline V gene has CDR1 MDHEN and CDR2 SYDVKM. The CDR3, as DNA: TGTGCCAGCAACCTAGACTTTACCGGGGAGCTGTTTTTT. The encoded protein is CASNLDFTGELFF.